Detailed here is one T cell receptor (beta chain). Measured with immunoSEQ multiplex PCR; TCRdb has only the in-frame clones, and not every one. The sample has fewer than 400,000 clones, around 90% seen once. The data belong to a study of blood T cell repertoires in COVID-19. Trimming took off 1 base at V and 0 bases at J, with 6 bases between the two ends. Germline V gives CDR1 MGHRA, CDR2 YSYEKL. The CDR3 length is 15 residues. The sample consisted of PBMCs or T cells enriched from blood (not recorded which). This TCR was recovered from a man aged 55 to 70 who had recovered from COVID-19. The chain is built from TRBV4-1 and TRBJ2-2; D ambiguous. CDR3 nucleotides: TGCGCCAGCAGCCAAGGAGTATCGAACACCGGGGAGCTGTTTTTT. The encoded protein is CASSQGVSNTGELFF.